Below, 2 T cell receptor beta chains from the same sample are listed, as sequenced in a study of blood T cell repertoires in COVID-19. Profiling relied on immunoSEQ multiplex PCR, and the TCRdb table lists in-frame clones only, not all of them. Here the sample spans some 490,000 clones, approximately 83% being singletons. Sequenced material: peripheral blood. The receptors originated from a human donor in a cohort sampled during active COVID-19.

The chain combines TRBV4-3 with TRBJ1-4; D is unresolved. This CDR3 comprises 16 residues. The ends were cut back, 1 base at V and 8 bases at J, with 17 bases in the middle. CDR1 and CDR2 from the germline V gene are LGHNA and YSLEER. CDR3 DNA sequence: TGCGCCAGCAGCCAAGTGGGCCGGCAGGTCCGAGAAAAACTGTTTTTT. Encoded protein: CASSQVGRQVREKLFF.

The chain has TRBV5-1 and TRBJ1-4; tentative D call: TRBD1 (6 bases). Germline V gives CDR1 SGHRS, CDR2 YFSETQ. The CDR3 covers 15 residues. Trimming pared 0 bases from V and 8 bases from J, leaving 14 bases between. The CDR3 sequence is CASSLEVRGEEKLFF. CDR3 DNA sequence: TGCGCCAGCAGCTTGGAAGTCAGGGGCGAGGAAAAACTGTTTTTT.